These 28 T cell receptor beta chains were sequenced from one sample in a study of response to subunit inactivated influenza vaccine. TCRdb re-called the RT-PCR reads through MiXCR, storing one row per CDR3 protein. The data hold 450,000 to 550,000 distinct CDR3 sequences, with 25% observed a single time. Sequenced material: CD4+ T cells sorted from PBMCs, taken around 5 days after vaccination. These TCRs come from a man in his fifties who received an inactivated influenza vaccine.

This clonotype was seen only a few times. The chain combines TRBV3-1 with TRBJ2-7; D is perhaps TRBD1 (5 bases). V dropped 4 bases and J dropped 7 bases, with 20 bases sitting between them. The CDR3 spans 15 residues. Germline V gene data show CDR1 as LGHDT and CDR2 as YNNKEL (reference sequence). Written as DNA, the CDR3 is TGTGCCAGCAGCCCATCAGGGATCCCCCATATGGAGCAGTACTTC. It encodes CASSPSGIPHMEQYF.

The chain has TRBV20-1 and TRBJ2-1, with 9 bases fitting TRBD2. After removal of 5 bases from V and 4 bases from J, the junction contained 6 bases not matched to a gene. This CDR3 region has 14 residues. The germline V gene has CDR1 DFQATT and CDR2 SNEGSKA (reference sequence). CDR3 coding DNA: TGCAGTGCTCCCCCGGCGGGGGGGTACAATGAGCAGTTCTTC. It encodes CSAPPAGGYNEQFF.

The J gene is TRBJ1-5, the V gene TRBV20-1; D may be TRBD1 (5 bases). The CDR3 covers 15 residues. Germline V CDR1 and CDR2: DFQATT, SNEGSKA (reference sequence). With 0 bases removed from V and 2 bases from J, the gap between germline ends came to 11 bases. CDR3 residues: CSARDVGGGNQPQHF. As DNA, the CDR3 is TGCAGTGCTAGAGATGTGGGGGGGGGCAATCAGCCCCAGCATTTT.

This chain links TRBV5-1 with TRBJ2-5; TRBD2 matches at 10 bases. CDR3 length: 19 amino acids. V shed 1 base, J shed 1 base, and the junction held 13 bases outside the gene matches. Germline V gene sequence: CDR1 SGHRS, CDR2 YFSETQ. In nucleotides, the CDR3 is TGCGCCAGCAGCTTGCTAGGCCTAGCGGGAGTACTCTCCCAAGAGACCCAGTACTTC. Protein product: CASSLLGLAGVLSQETQYF. Based on the CDR3 plus reference TRBV5-1 and TRBJ2-5, the full variable domain is KAGVTQTPRYLIKTRGQQVTLSCSPISGHRSVSWYQQTPGQGLQFLFEYFSETQRNKGNFPGRFSGRQFSNSRSEMNVSTLELGDSALYLCASSLLGLAGVLSQETQYFGPGTRLLVL.

This rearrangement joins TRBV7-9 to TRBJ2-3, with 7 positions matching TRBD2. Per germline, CDR1 SEHNR and CDR2 FQNEAQ (reference sequence). The CDR3 has 16 amino acids. The V segment lost 2 bases and the J segment 1 base; nucleotides outside the gene matches: 6. The CDR3 DNA reads TGTGCCAGCAGCTTAATGGCGGGAGTGGGCACAGATACGCAGTATTTT. It encodes CASSLMAGVGTDTQYF.

V and J are TRBV19 and TRBJ2-2, with D perhaps TRBD1 (5 bases). The ends were cut back, 4 bases at V and 6 bases at J, with 12 bases in the middle. This CDR3 contains 14 residues. Per germline, CDR1 LNHDA and CDR2 SQIVND (reference sequence). In DNA, the CDR3 is TGTGCCAGTAGTACGCGACAGATATCCGGGGAGCTGTTTTTT. Translated, it gives CASSTRQISGELFF.

V is TRBV9 and J is TRBJ1-2; D is ambiguous. The CDR3 length is 14 residues. Germline values: CDR1 SGDLS, CDR2 YYNGEE. V gave up 0 bases and J gave up 3 bases, with 9 bases separating them. This CDR3 reads CASSVDGADYGYTF. The CDR3 DNA reads as TGTGCCAGCAGCGTAGACGGAGCCGACTATGGCTACACCTTC.

Only a few counts were recorded for this clonotype. The chain couples TRBV28 to TRBJ2-5, with TRBD1 matching 7 bases. The CDR3 is 16 residues long. Germline V CDR1 and CDR2: MDHEN, SYDVKM. V trimming: 10 bases; J trimming: 7 bases; junction bases outside the gene matches: 21. CDR3: CATTDPGQSAVWTQYF. Written as DNA, the CDR3 is TGTGCCACCACGGATCCGGGACAGTCCGCCGTATGGACCCAGTACTTC. The full variable domain, with the rest looked up from reference TRBV28 and TRBJ2-5, is DVKVTQSSRYLVKRTGEKVFLECVQDMDHENMFWYRQDPGLGLRLIYFSYDVKMKEKGDIPEGYSVSREKKERFSLILESASTNQTSMYLCATTDPGQSAVWTQYFGPGTRLLVL.

This clonotype was seen only a few times. The rearrangement joins TRBV5-1 to TRBJ2-7; 8 nucleotides line up with TRBD2. Losses at the gene ends were 6 bases for V and 5 bases for J; bases not matched to a gene: 13. Germline V gene data show CDR1 as SGHRS and CDR2 as YFSETQ. The CDR3 runs to 15 residues. The CDR3 DNA reads as TGCGCCAGCAAACTGAGCGGGAGCTCTTTTGACGAGCAGTACTTC. This codes for CASKLSGSSFDEQYF.

The chain links TRBV28 to TRBJ1-5; D call uncertain. Germline CDR1 MDHEN, CDR2 SYDVKM. The CDR3 runs to 13 residues. Trimming took 1 base from V and 6 from J, leaving 7 bases between them. The CDR3 spells CASSLSPVQPQHF. In DNA, the CDR3 is TGTGCCAGCAGTTTATCTCCCGTTCAGCCCCAGCATTTT.

The CDR3 loop is CATSDPGQPYGYTF. In DNA, the CDR3 is TGTGCCACCAGTGATCCGGGACAGCCCTATGGCTACACCTTC. The J gene is TRBJ1-2, the V gene TRBV24-1, with 7 bases aligning to TRBD1. Losses at the gene ends were 3 bases for V and 4 bases for J; bases not matched to a gene: 4. In germline, CDR1 is KGHDR, CDR2 SFDVKD. The CDR3 runs 14 residues.

This clonotype was seen a handful of times. The rearrangement links TRBV9 to TRBJ2-3; 8 bases map to TRBD1. Germline-derived CDR1 and CDR2 are SGDLS and YYNGEE. The CDR3 runs to 14 residues. J gave up 10 bases and V 0 bases, and 7 bases lay outside the gene matches. CDR3 DNA: TGTGCCAGCAGCGTAGCTACAGGGGGGTTTCCGCAGTATTTT. Amino acid sequence: CASSVATGGFPQYF.

The gene calls are TRBV13 and TRBJ2-4; the match to TRBD2 covers 8 bases. V trimming: 5 bases; J trimming: 4 bases; junction bases outside the gene matches: 10. The CDR3 is 16 amino acids. The V gene's germline CDR1 is PRHDT and CDR2 FYEKMQ (reference sequence). In nucleotides, the CDR3 is TGTGCCAGCAGCCCAATCCGGACTAGCACTAAAAACATTCAGTACTTC. This codes for CASSPIRTSTKNIQYF.

This clonotype was recorded at least ten times. The chain links TRBV5-1 to TRBJ2-2, with D possibly TRBD1 on 5 matching bases. V shed 0 bases and J shed 2 bases, with 11 bases lying between them. CDR3 length: 16 amino acids. Germline CDR1 and CDR2: SGHRS and YFSETQ. The CDR3 reads CASSLVGQGNTGELFF. Here the CDR3 DNA reads TGCGCCAGCAGCTTGGTTGGGCAGGGAAACACCGGGGAGCTGTTTTTT.

V usage is TRBV29-1 and J usage is TRBJ1-1, with 8 nucleotides matching TRBD1. V lost 7 bases to trimming and J lost 7 bases; unmatched junction nucleotides: 5. CDR3 length: 11 residues. Looked up from germline, CDR1 is SQVTM and CDR2 is ANQGSEA. The DNA for the CDR3 is TGCAGCGCTAACACAGGGGGTGAAGCTTTCTTT. The encoded protein is CSANTGGEAFF.

This clonotype has more than one count but fewer than ten. The V and J genes are TRBV7-2 and TRBJ2-7; TRBD1 agrees at 9 bases. The CDR3 loop spans 15 amino acids. After removal of 1 base from V and 3 bases from J, the junction contained 4 bases not matched to a gene. Per the germline V gene, CDR1 is SGHTA and CDR2 is FQGNSA. CDR3 region: CASSLETGGGYEQYF. The CDR3 bases are TGTGCCAGCAGCTTAGAGACAGGGGGAGGCTACGAGCAGTACTTC. The variable domain in full, completed from reference TRBV7-2 and TRBJ2-7, reads GAGVSQSPSNKVTEKGKDVELRCDPISGHTALYWYRQSLGQGLEFLIYFQGNSAPDKSGLPSDRFSAERTGGSVSTLTIQRTQQEDSAVYLCASSLETGGGYEQYFGPGTRLTVT.

The V gene is TRBV11-1, the J gene TRBJ2-1; possible D gene TRBD2, 5 bases. Germline values: CDR1 SGHAT, CDR2 FQDESV (reference sequence). Trimming pared 4 bases from V and 6 bases from J, leaving 10 bases between. The CDR3 spans 13 residues. The CDR3 nucleotides are TGTGCCAGCAGCTCACTAGGACCCAATGAGCAGTTCTTC. Amino acid sequence: CASSSLGPNEQFF.

This chain joins TRBV20-1 and TRBJ2-5, with D uncertain. Germline V CDR1 and CDR2: DFQATT, SNEGSKA (reference sequence). There are 15 residues in the CDR3. V was pared by 0 bases and J by 5 bases, with 16 bases between. The DNA of the CDR3 is TGCAGTGCTAGAGATATGAGCCCGTGGTCGGAGACCCAGTACTTC. Its protein is CSARDMSPWSETQYF.

This clonotype turned up a few times. The J gene is TRBJ2-2, the V gene TRBV6-5; the D is unclear. The CDR3 is 13 residues long. Germline loops: CDR1 MNHEY, CDR2 SVGAGI. V lost 1 base to trimming and J lost 6 bases, with 6 bases between them. The CDR3 here is CASSYFRSGELFF. The CDR3 region has the DNA TGTGCCAGCAGTTACTTTAGGTCCGGGGAGCTGTTTTTT.

This clonotype turned up a few times. The V gene is TRBV6-1, the J gene TRBJ2-4; the match to TRBD2 covers 9 bases. The V gene's germline CDR1 is MNHNS and CDR2 SASEGT. Trimming cost V 8 bases and J 9 bases; bases outside gene matches: 11. CDR3 length equals 14 residues. The CDR3 loop is CASRRLAGEGIQYF. CDR3 DNA sequence: TGTGCCAGCCGGAGGTTAGCGGGAGAGGGCATTCAGTACTTC.

This chain connects TRBV11-2 to TRBJ2-3; D gene unclear. The CDR3 is made up of 15 amino acids. CDR1 is SGHAT, CDR2 FQNNGV, per germline. Trimming pared 6 bases from V and 1 base from J, leaving 14 bases between. This chain's CDR3 is CASSHPVRRTDTQYF. CDR3 nucleotide sequence: TGTGCCAGCAGTCATCCCGTCCGCCGCACAGATACGCAGTATTTT.

This clonotype was detected a few times. V gene TRBV4-1 combines with J gene TRBJ2-1; TRBD2 matches at 12 bases. CDR3 length equals 16 residues. Per the germline V gene, CDR1 is MGHRA and CDR2 is YSYEKL. Germline trimming cut 0 bases from V and 9 bases from J; bases unmatched to any gene: 6. The CDR3, as DNA: TGCGCCAGCAGCCAAGATTGGGGACTAGCGGGCCGTGAGCAGTTCTTC. Amino acid sequence: CASSQDWGLAGREQFF.

The chain joins TRBV4-1 to TRBJ1-4; 7 bases agree with TRBD1. The CDR3 consists of 15 residues. J lost 6 bases, V lost 3 bases, and 7 bases had no gene match. Looked up from germline, CDR1 is MGHRA and CDR2 is YSYEKL. CDR3 DNA: TGCGCCAGCAGCCAGGCTGGAGGGACAGATGAAAAACTGTTTTTT. Translated, it gives CASSQAGGTDEKLFF.

The chain employs TRBV3-1 and TRBJ2-3; no firm D call. V shed 0 bases and J shed 3 bases, with 10 bases lying between them. The germline gives CDR1 LGHDT, CDR2 YNNKEL (reference sequence). The CDR3 covers 15 residues. CDR3 sequence (DNA): TGTGCCAGCAGCCAAGAAAGGATTAGGACAGATACGCAGTATTTT. It codes for CASSQERIRTDTQYF.

The rearrangement joins TRBV5-1 to TRBJ2-5; perhaps TRBD1 as D (6 bases). Trimming stripped 7 bases from V and 4 bases from J, with 17 bases between. From germline, CDR1 is SGHRS and CDR2 YFSETQ. The CDR3 loop spans 14 amino acids. CDR3 region: CASGRDKPIETQYF. The CDR3 nucleotides are TGCGCCAGCGGCCGGGACAAACCGATAGAGACCCAGTACTTC.

This clonotype has a handful of counts. As DNA, the CDR3 is TGTGCCAGCAGTTTCCCCCCCAGCGGGAGATGGAATGAGCAGTTCTTC. Translation: CASSFPPSGRWNEQFF. The chain employs TRBV27 and TRBJ2-1; 8 positions agree with TRBD2. The CDR3 covers 16 residues. Germline assignment: CDR1 MNHEY and CDR2 SMNVEV (reference sequence). J gave up 7 bases and V 3 bases, and 11 bases lay outside the gene matches.

This clonotype was seen more than once but under ten times. The chain employs TRBV30 and TRBJ2-1; D call uncertain. Per the germline V gene, CDR1 is GTSNPN and CDR2 is SVGIG (reference sequence). CDR3 length equals 15 residues. The V end was cut by 0 bases, the J end by 0 bases, with 9 bases between. DNA for the CDR3: TGTGCCTGGAGTGTACATTCCGGCTCCTACAATGAGCAGTTCTTC. It yields the protein CAWSVHSGSYNEQFF.

In this sample, this clonotype turned up a few times. The genes are TRBV20-1 and TRBJ2-5; TRBD1 might be the D (5 bases). Germline V gene lookup returns CDR1 DFQATT and CDR2 SNEGSKA (reference sequence). The CDR3 runs 13 residues. V lost 3 bases to trimming and J lost 4 bases, with 12 bases between them. Here the CDR3 reads CSARVERGETQYF. DNA for the CDR3: TGCAGTGCTAGGGTAGAAAGGGGAGAGACCCAGTACTTC.